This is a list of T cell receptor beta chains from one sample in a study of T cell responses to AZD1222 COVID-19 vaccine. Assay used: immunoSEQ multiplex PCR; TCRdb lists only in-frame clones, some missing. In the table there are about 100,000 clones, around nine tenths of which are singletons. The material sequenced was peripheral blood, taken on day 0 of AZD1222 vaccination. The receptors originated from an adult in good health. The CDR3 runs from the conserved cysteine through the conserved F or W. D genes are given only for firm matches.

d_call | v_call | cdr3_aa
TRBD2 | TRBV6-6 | CASSRPLLAGGTDTQYF
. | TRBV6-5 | CASSYGTAYANEKLFF
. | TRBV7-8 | CASSLGIGGEKLFF
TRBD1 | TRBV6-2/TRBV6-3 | CASSYRGQGFNQPQHF
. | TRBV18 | CASSPERGFGAASIQPQHF
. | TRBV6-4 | CASSDGRQTNNQPQHF
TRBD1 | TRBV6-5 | CASRRRQGGHEKLFF
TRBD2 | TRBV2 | CASRTSGTNEQFF
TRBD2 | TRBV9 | CASSVGGGGSYNEQFF
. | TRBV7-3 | CASSPRGSWVETEAFF
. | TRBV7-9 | CASSPLGNTGELFF
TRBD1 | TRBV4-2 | CASSQIQGADYGYTF
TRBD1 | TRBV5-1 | CASSWGQGRSPLHF
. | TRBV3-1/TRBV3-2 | CASSHPGGGTDTQYF
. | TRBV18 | CASSLNRENTEAFF
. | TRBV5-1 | CASTAQTGNSPLHF
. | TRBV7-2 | CASSLDRVNSPLHF
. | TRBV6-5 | CASSSLGGLSPLHF
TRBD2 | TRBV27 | CASTFRGGRDTQYF
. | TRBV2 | CASAVARNSPLHF
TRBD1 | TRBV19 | CASSKLSDRGGRILFF
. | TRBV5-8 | CASSLVLSPLHF
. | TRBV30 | CAWRKIEETQYF
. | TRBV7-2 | CASSLDPGENTEAFF
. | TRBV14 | CASSQSRGHYGYTF
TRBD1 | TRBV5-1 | CASSLSTQGFTGELFF
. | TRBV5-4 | CASTRGGAQGNTEAFF
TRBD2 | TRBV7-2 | CASSPSAGSGNEQFF
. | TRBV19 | CASSTGQRSTEAFF